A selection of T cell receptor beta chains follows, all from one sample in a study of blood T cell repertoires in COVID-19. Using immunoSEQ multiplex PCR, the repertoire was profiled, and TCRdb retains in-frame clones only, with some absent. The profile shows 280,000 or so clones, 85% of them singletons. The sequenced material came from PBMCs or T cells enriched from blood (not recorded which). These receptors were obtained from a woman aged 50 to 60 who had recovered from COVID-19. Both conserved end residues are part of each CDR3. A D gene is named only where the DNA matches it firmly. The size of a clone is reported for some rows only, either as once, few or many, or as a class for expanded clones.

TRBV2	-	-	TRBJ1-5	TGTGCCAGCAGTGATAGTAGGGGCCTTAGCAATCAGCCCCAGCATTTT	CASSDSRGLSNQPQHF
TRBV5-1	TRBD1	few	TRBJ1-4	TGCGCCAGCAGCTCTAGGGGGACAGATGAAAAACTGTTTTTT	CASSSRGTDEKLFF
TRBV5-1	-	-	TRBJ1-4	TGCGCCAGCAGCCCTCTGGGCGGGGTAGGAGAAAAACTGTTTTTT	CASSPLGGVGEKLFF
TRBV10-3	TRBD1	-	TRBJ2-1	TGTGCCATCAGTGAAAGAGGGGGCACTAGCTCCTACAATGAGCAGTTCTTC	CAISERGGTSSYNEQFF
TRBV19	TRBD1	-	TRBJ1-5	TGTGCCAGTCGAACTACAGGGGGCGGGCGGGATAGCAATCAGCCCCAGCATTTT	CASRTTGGGRDSNQPQHF
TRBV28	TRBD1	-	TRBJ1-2	TGTGCCAGCAGTTCCCCGGGACAGGGGGCTTACGGTGGCTACACCTTC	CASSSPGQGAYGGYTF
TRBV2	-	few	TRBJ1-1	TGTGCCAGCAGTGAAGCGCTACCGGGGGATTCGGAAACTGAAGCTTTCTTT	CASSEALPGDSETEAFF
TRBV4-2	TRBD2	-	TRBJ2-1	TGTGCCAGCAGCCAAGATAGACTAGCGGGGACGTACAATGAGCAGTTCTTC	CASSQDRLAGTYNEQFF
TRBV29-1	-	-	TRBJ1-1	TGCAGCGTGACCCTCTATGAGGCTGAAGCTTTCTTT	CSVTLYEAEAFF
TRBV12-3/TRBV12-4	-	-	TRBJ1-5	TGTGCCAGCAGTTCGGTACGTAGTCAGCCCCAGCATTTT	CASSSVRSQPQHF
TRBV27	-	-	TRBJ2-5	TGTGCCAGCAGCCGTCCGGGGGGCTCAGAGACCCAGTACTTC	CASSRPGGSETQYF
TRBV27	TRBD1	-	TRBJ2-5	TGTGCCAGCAGTTCTTCCTACAGGGGAAAGACCCAGTACTTC	CASSSSYRGKTQYF
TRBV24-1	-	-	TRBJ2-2	TGTGCCACCAGTGACACCGGGACACTGAACACCGGGGAGCTGTTTTTT	CATSDTGTLNTGELFF
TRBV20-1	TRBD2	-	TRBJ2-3	TGCAGTGCTAGTTTTGAGCGGGGGGTTACTAGCACAGATACGCAGTATTTT	CSASFERGVTSTDTQYF
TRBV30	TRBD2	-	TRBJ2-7	TGTGCCTGGACGGCGGGGGGTTATCACGAGCAGTACTTC	CAWTAGGYHEQYF
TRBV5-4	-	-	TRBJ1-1	TGTGCCAGCAGCTTGCCGGGGACTGAAGCTTTCTTT	CASSLPGTEAFF
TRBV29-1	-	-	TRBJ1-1	TGCAGCGTTGATTTGGGGGCGCGGACTGAAGCTTTCTTT	CSVDLGARTEAFF
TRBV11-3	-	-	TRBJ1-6	TGTGCCAGGGCTCTGGCCCTCCACTTT	CARALALHF
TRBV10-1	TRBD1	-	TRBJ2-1	TGCGCCAGCAGTGAGTCAAGGCAGGGGGTAAATGAGCAGTTCTTC	CASSESRQGVNEQFF
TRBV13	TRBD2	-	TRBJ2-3	TGTGCCAGCAGCTTAGCAGGGCTAGCGGCGGATACGCAGTATTTT	CASSLAGLAADTQYF
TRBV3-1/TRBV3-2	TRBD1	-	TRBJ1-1	TGTGCCAGCAGCCAAGAAGGGGGCTTCTCTGAAGCTTTCTTT	CASSQEGGFSEAFF
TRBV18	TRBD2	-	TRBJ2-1	TGTGCCAGCTCACAACCTAGCGGGAGTTATGGTGTTGGCTCCTACAATGAGCAGTTCTTC	CASSQPSGSYGVGSYNEQFF
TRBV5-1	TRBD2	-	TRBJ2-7	TGCGCCAGCAGCCTAACAGGACTAGTCTCCTACGAGCAGTACTTC	CASSLTGLVSYEQYF
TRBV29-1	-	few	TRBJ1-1	TGCAGCGCCTCTTACGGGGGCACTGAAGCTTTCTTT	CSASYGGTEAFF
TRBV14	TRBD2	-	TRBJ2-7	TGTGCCAGCAGCCAAACCCCTGGGAGGGGCCCAACCTACGAGCAGTACTTC	CASSQTPGRGPTYEQYF
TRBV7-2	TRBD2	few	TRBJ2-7	TGTGCCAGCAGCTTAAGCGGGAGTGTCTACGAGCAGTACTTC	CASSLSGSVYEQYF
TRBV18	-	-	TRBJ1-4	TGTGCCAGCTCACCCCGGGGAGGGGAAAAACTGTTTTTT	CASSPRGGEKLFF
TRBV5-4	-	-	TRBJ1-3	TGTGCCAGCAGCTCCCCCTCAGTCGACTCTGGAAACACCATATATTTT	CASSSPSVDSGNTIYF
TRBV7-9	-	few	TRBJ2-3	TGTGCCAGCAGCGAGGGCGGGGATACGCAGTATTTT	CASSEGGDTQYF
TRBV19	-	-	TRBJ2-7	TGTGCCAGTAGTTCCGGCGGCCCCAAGTACTTC	CASSSGGPKYF
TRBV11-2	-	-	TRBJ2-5	TGTGCCAGCAGCATCGACGGAGGGGGCGGCCAGTACTTC	CASSIDGGGGQYF
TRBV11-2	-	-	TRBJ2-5	TGTGCCAGCAGCCCGGGTTTCGGCGTCGGGTACCAAGAGACCCAGTACTTC	CASSPGFGVGYQETQYF
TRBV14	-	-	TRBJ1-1	TGTGCCAGCAGCCAATTTTCGGGAAAGAACACTGAAGCTTTCTTT	CASSQFSGKNTEAFF
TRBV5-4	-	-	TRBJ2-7	TGTGCCAGCAGCCCGGACAGTCGCCCCTACGAGCAGTACTTC	CASSPDSRPYEQYF
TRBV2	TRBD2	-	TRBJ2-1	TGTGCCAGCAGTGAGAGCGGGAGTCCCTACAATGAGCAGTTCTTC	CASSESGSPYNEQFF
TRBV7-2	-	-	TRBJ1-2	TGTGCCAGCAGCTTCGAGACTAACTATGGCTACACCTTC	CASSFETNYGYTF